These 16 T cell receptor beta chains were all obtained from the same sample, sequenced in a study of blood T cell repertoires in COVID-19. Produced via immunoSEQ multiplex PCR; TCRdb's table is partial and in-frame only. The sample contains roughly 180,000 clones, about 85% of which appear only once. Input material: peripheral blood. The receptor set was obtained from a man younger than 35 with acute or convalescent COVID-19.

The table lists this clone with a few counts. The rearrangement links TRBV11-2 to TRBJ1-6, with unresolved D. This CDR3 contains 14 residues. V was shortened by 3 bases and J by 0 bases, with 3 bases between the two germline ends. Germline lookup yields CDR1 SGHAT and CDR2 FQNNGV. CDR3 loop: CASSLSSYNSPLHF. In DNA, the CDR3 is TGTGCCAGCAGCTTGAGCTCCTATAATTCACCCCTCCACTTT.

This CDR3 reads CASSLQGVHEKLFF. In DNA form, the CDR3 reads TGTGCCAGCAGTTTACAGGGGGTGCATGAAAAACTGTTTTTT. J is TRBJ1-4 and V is TRBV6-6; 8 bases map to TRBD1. Trimming cost V 4 bases and J 6 bases; bases outside gene matches: 4. CDR1 and CDR2 from the germline V gene are MNHNY and SVGAGI (reference sequence). CDR3 length: 14 residues.

This sequence joins TRBV10-3 and TRBJ2-3, with no clear D. V lost 9 bases, J lost 0 bases, and 7 bases lay in between. CDR1 is ENHRY, CDR2 SYGVKD, per germline. The CDR3 loop spans 12 amino acids. CDR3 in DNA: TGTGCCATTCTGACTAGCACAGATACGCAGTATTTT. This gives the protein CAILTSTDTQYF.

V gene TRBV5-1 combines with J gene TRBJ2-1; TRBD1 matches at 10 bases. The CDR3 is made up of 15 amino acids. V was clipped by 4 bases and J by 3 bases; unmatched bases: 4. Germline V gene lookup returns CDR1 SGHRS and CDR2 YFSETQ. This CDR3 is CASSMDRGDYNEQFF. Written as DNA, the CDR3 is TGCGCCAGCAGCATGGACAGGGGGGACTACAATGAGCAGTTCTTC.

V is TRBV29-1 and J is TRBJ2-7; D is perhaps TRBD1 (6 bases). The V gene lost 6 bases and the J gene lost 3 bases, with 24 bases spanning the gap. Germline-derived CDR1 and CDR2 are SQVTM and ANQGSEA. This CDR3 is 16 amino acids long. This CDR3 reads CSVLGLLTGGYYEQYF. In nucleotides, the CDR3 is TGCAGCGTCCTAGGCCTCTTGACAGGAGGATACTACGAGCAGTACTTC.

The gene calls are TRBV2 and TRBJ1-6; D remains unclear. The CDR3 is 12 residues long. Germline V gene lookup returns CDR1 SNHLY and CDR2 FYNNEI. V lost 6 bases and J 7 bases, leaving 7 bases between the germline ends. CDR3: CASRELNSPLHF. The CDR3 DNA is TGTGCCAGCAGGGAGTTGAATTCACCCCTCCACTTT.

The CDR3 nucleotides read TGTGCCAGCAGCCCGACTTACTCTGGAAACACCATATATTTT. This translates into CASSPTYSGNTIYF. The chain combines TRBV5-6 with TRBJ1-3; D remains ambiguous. Deletions cut 4 bases from V and 0 bases from J, with 8 bases between. This CDR3 has 14 amino acids. Germline CDR1 SGHDT, CDR2 YYEEEE.

The chain links TRBV4-1 to TRBJ1-2; 9 bases line up with TRBD1. The junction had 4 bases not matched to a gene; V was cut back by 3 bases and J by 5 bases. Looked up from germline, CDR1 is MGHRA and CDR2 is YSYEKL. This CDR3 has 14 residues. The CDR3 DNA reads TGCGCCAGCAGCCACCCGGGACAGGGTTATGGCTACACCTTC. Translation: CASSHPGQGYGYTF.

CDR3 sequence: CASSPNRDWNEQFF. In DNA form, the CDR3 reads TGTGCCAGCAGCCCGAACCGCGATTGGAATGAGCAGTTCTTC. This chain connects TRBV13 to TRBJ2-1; D is ambiguous. This CDR3 region has 14 residues. The germline V and J ends were trimmed by 5 bases and 7 bases, with 15 bases remaining between them. Germline V gene sequence: CDR1 PRHDT, CDR2 FYEKMQ (reference sequence).

V and J are TRBV27 and TRBJ1-3, with D possibly matching TRBD1 (5 bases). This CDR3 has 15 amino acids. CDR1 MNHEY and CDR2 SMNVEV come from the germline V gene (reference sequence). With 2 bases removed from V and 2 bases from J, the gap between germline ends came to 10 bases. The CDR3: CASSLTVGAGNTIYF. CDR3 DNA: TGTGCCAGCAGTTTAACCGTAGGGGCTGGAAACACCATATATTTT.

The genes are TRBV9 and TRBJ2-5, with 9 bases fitting TRBD1. This CDR3 spans 15 amino acids. The J segment lost 4 bases and the V segment lost 0 bases, leaving 4 bases of the junction unmatched. Per germline, CDR1 SGDLS and CDR2 YYNGEE. CDR3 residues: CASSVGGQGRETQYF. The CDR3 DNA is TGTGCCAGCAGCGTAGGGGGACAGGGTAGAGAGACCCAGTACTTC.

The chain links TRBV19 to TRBJ1-2; D uncertain. This CDR3 contains 15 residues. The germline V and J ends were trimmed by 1 base and 0 bases, with 9 bases remaining between them. Germline V CDR1 and CDR2: LNHDA, SQIVND (reference sequence). The CDR3 sequence: CASSIVLSANYGYTF. DNA of the CDR3: TGTGCCAGTAGTATAGTTTTATCCGCTAACTATGGCTACACCTTC.

This clone was detected once. The chain joins TRBV19 to TRBJ1-5; no clear D gene. V was pared by 2 bases and J by 2 bases, with 7 bases between. This CDR3 has 14 amino acids. Germline lookup yields CDR1 LNHDA and CDR2 SQIVND (reference sequence). In DNA form, the CDR3 reads TGTGCCAGTAGTATAAGATCGGGCAATCAGCCCCAGCATTTT. Its protein product is CASSIRSGNQPQHF.

Notes on this clone: This sample also contains other DNA sequences that code for the same CDR3. V usage is TRBV5-1 and J usage is TRBJ1-1; D ambiguous. This CDR3 has 14 amino acids. Per the germline V gene, CDR1 is SGHRS and CDR2 is YFSETQ. With 0 bases removed from V and 1 base from J, the gap between germline ends came to 7 bases. CDR3 sequence reads: CASSLDRGNTEAFF. The CDR3 nucleotides are TGCGCCAGCAGCTTGGATCGAGGGAACACTGAAGCTTTCTTT. Based on the CDR3 plus reference TRBV5-1 and TRBJ1-1, the full variable domain is KAGVTQTPRYLIKTRGQQVTLSCSPISGHRSVSWYQQTPGQGLQFLFEYFSETQRNKGNFPGRFSGRQFSNSRSEMNVSTLELGDSALYLCASSLDRGNTEAFFGQGTRLTVV.

The chain employs TRBV5-1 and TRBJ2-7, with 8 nucleotides matching TRBD1. The CDR3 runs to 15 residues. J gave up 0 bases and V 4 bases, and 6 bases lay outside the gene matches. Germline values: CDR1 SGHRS, CDR2 YFSETQ. CDR3 loop: CASSTSGQGSYEQYF. The CDR3 DNA reads as TGCGCCAGCAGCACCTCTGGACAGGGCTCCTACGAGCAGTACTTC.

Only one count was recorded for this clone. The rearrangement joins TRBV27 to TRBJ2-2; 10 bases are a match to TRBD2. The CDR3 contains 16 residues. J gave up 0 bases and V 8 bases, and 6 bases lay outside the gene matches. Per germline, CDR1 MNHEY and CDR2 SMNVEV (reference sequence). CDR3 loop: CASRAGLAANTGELFF. For the CDR3, the DNA is TGTGCCAGCCGCGCAGGACTAGCGGCGAACACCGGGGAGCTGTTTTTT.